What follows describes a single T cell receptor (beta chain). This CDR3 is 15 amino acids long. Germline V gives CDR1 ENHRY, CDR2 SYGVKD. V trimming: 11 bases; J trimming: 3 bases; junction bases outside the gene matches: 13. The data are from a study of T cells in Graves' hyperthyroidism and ophthalmopathy. Using RNA transcripts as the source, TCR beta CDR3 regions were amplified. Carried out on the TCR CDR3, a first-round RT-PCR used the HTBI primer set. A single record per CDR3 protein comes from TCRdb applying MiXCR to the multiplex PCR reads. The data hold 600,000 to 700,000 distinct CDR3 sequences, with over 12% observed a single time.

The TCR originated in a woman in her forties with Graves' ophthalmopathy. Sequenced sample: blood. The chain links TRBV10-3 to TRBJ2-7; 10 bases align to TRBD2. CDR3 sequence: CAFRGGLAGDYEQYF. CDR3 sequence (DNA): TGTGCCTTTAGAGGAGGGCTAGCGGGAGACTACGAGCAGTACTTC.